These 7 T cell receptor beta chains originate from one sample sequenced in a study of T cell responses to AZD1222 COVID-19 vaccine. Libraries were prepared by immunoSEQ multiplex PCR; TCRdb keeps only in-frame clonotypes and omits some of them. The sample has some 150,000 clones, about 90% seen once. The material was peripheral blood, obtained on day 0 of AZD1222 vaccination. Receptors originate from an adult in good health.

This chain uses TRBV2 with TRBJ2-3, with 10 bases that match TRBD2. Germline trimming cut 8 bases from V and 1 base from J; bases unmatched to any gene: 3. There are 14 residues in the CDR3. Germline-derived CDR1 and CDR2 are SNHLY and FYNNEI. CDR3 sequence: CASLTSGGTDTQYF. The DNA for the CDR3 is TGTGCCAGCCTTACTAGCGGGGGCACAGATACGCAGTATTTT.

CDR3 in amino acids: CASNSGDSDYGYTF. The CDR3 DNA sequence: TGCGCCAGCAATAGTGGGGACAGCGATTATGGCTACACCTTC. The chain has TRBV5-1 and TRBJ1-2; TRBD1 matches 7 bases. This CDR3 spans 14 amino acids. J lost 5 bases, V lost 6 bases, and 10 bases had no gene match. Germline V lookup: CDR1 SGHRS, CDR2 YFSETQ. Using reference TRBV5-1 and TRBJ1-2 for the parts outside the CDR3, the full variable domain is KAGVTQTPRYLIKTRGQQVTLSCSPISGHRSVSWYQQTPGQGLQFLFEYFSETQRNKGNFPGRFSGRQFSNSRSEMNVSTLELGDSALYLCASNSGDSDYGYTFGSGTRLTVV.

This clone was seen once. This chain connects TRBV18 to TRBJ2-7; D remains unclear. Per germline, CDR1 KGHSH and CDR2 LQKENI. V was cut by 3 bases and J by 2 bases, with 11 bases left in between. The CDR3 runs 14 residues. CDR3 sequence reads: CASSPRRGTYEQYF. CDR3 coding DNA: TGTGCCAGCTCACCGCGAAGAGGTACCTACGAGCAGTACTTC. Drawing the rest from reference TRBV18 and TRBJ2-7, the complete variable domain is NAGVMQNPRHLVRRRGQEARLRCSPMKGHSHVYWYRQLPEEGLKFMVYLQKENIIDESGMPKERFSAEFPKEGPSILRIQQVVRGDSAAYFCASSPRRGTYEQYFGPGTRLTVT.

The chain employs TRBV25-1 and TRBJ1-4; D gene ambiguous. This CDR3 has 11 amino acids. V dropped 2 bases and J dropped 10 bases, with 5 bases sitting between them. Germline V gene lookup returns CDR1 MGHDK and CDR2 SYGVNS. The CDR3 here is CASSEGLKLFF. CDR3 in DNA: TGTGCCAGCAGTGAAGGGTTAAAACTGTTTTTT.

The chain recombines TRBV7-2 with TRBJ2-1; TRBD2 might be the D (5 bases). The germline V gene has CDR1 SGHTA and CDR2 FQGNSA. V was cut by 1 base and J by 7 bases, with 14 bases left in between. This CDR3 is 15 amino acids long. The CDR3 loop is CASSLGRQRRNEQFF. CDR3 bases: TGTGCCAGCAGCTTAGGTAGGCAGCGGAGGAATGAGCAGTTCTTC.

In nucleotides, the CDR3 is TGTGCCAGCAGCGTAGAGGAGACAGCCCTCTATGGCTACACCTTC. Protein: CASSVEETALYGYTF. The V and J genes are TRBV9 and TRBJ1-2; D perhaps matches TRBD1 (5 bases). The CDR3 is 15 amino acids. V gave up 0 bases and J gave up 4 bases, with 13 bases separating them. Germline-derived CDR1 and CDR2 are SGDLS and YYNGEE.

In DNA, the CDR3 is TGCGCCAGCAGCGGGGACTCCAATGAGCAGTTCTTC. Translating gives CASSGDSNEQFF. This sequence joins TRBV4-1 and TRBJ2-1, with a weak D call TRBD2 (6 bases). Per the germline V gene, CDR1 is MGHRA and CDR2 is YSYEKL. V was clipped by 5 bases and J by 6 bases, with 8 bases between them. This CDR3 spans 12 amino acids.